What follows is one TCR beta chain and its context. This CDR3 region has 15 residues. With V trimmed by 8 bases and J by 1 base, 5 bases remained unmatched. Per germline, CDR1 LNHDA and CDR2 SQIVND (reference sequence). The data derive from a study of T cell changes during pregnancy in multiple sclerosis. Repertoires were generated with immunoSEQ multiplex PCR, while TCRdb's copy carries only in-frame clones and drops some. The data contain tens of thousands of clones, 85% to 95% of them singletons. This chain joins TRBV19 and TRBJ2-3, with 11 positions matching TRBD1. Source: peripheral blood, taken in the third trimester of pregnancy. The TCR was taken from a female donor with multiple sclerosis, enrolled in a pregnancy study. The CDR3 region has the DNA TGTGCCAGTGCCGGGACAGGGGGTGGCACAGATACGCAGTATTTT. Protein sequence: CASAGTGGGTDTQYF.